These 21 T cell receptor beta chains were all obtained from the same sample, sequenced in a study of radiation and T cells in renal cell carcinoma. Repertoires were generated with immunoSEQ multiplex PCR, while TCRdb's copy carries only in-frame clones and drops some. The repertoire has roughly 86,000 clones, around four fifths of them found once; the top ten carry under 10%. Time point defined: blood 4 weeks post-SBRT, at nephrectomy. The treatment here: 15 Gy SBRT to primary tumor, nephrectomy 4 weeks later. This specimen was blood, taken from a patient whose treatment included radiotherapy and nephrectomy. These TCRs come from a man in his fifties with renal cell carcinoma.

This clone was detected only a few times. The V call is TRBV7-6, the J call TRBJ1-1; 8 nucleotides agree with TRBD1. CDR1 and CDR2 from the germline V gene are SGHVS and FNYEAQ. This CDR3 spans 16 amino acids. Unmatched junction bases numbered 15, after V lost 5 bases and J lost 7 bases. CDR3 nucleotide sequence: TGTGCCAGCAGCCCGGGGACAGGCCTCGTCAGTGGTGAAGCTTTCTTT. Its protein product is CASSPGTGLVSGEAFF.

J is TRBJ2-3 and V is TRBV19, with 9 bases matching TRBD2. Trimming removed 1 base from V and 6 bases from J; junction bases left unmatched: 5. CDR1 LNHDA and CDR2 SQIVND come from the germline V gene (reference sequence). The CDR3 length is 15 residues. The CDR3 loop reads CASSIVAGGEDTQYF. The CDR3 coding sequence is TGTGCCAGTAGTATAGTGGCGGGAGGGGAGGATACGCAGTATTTT.

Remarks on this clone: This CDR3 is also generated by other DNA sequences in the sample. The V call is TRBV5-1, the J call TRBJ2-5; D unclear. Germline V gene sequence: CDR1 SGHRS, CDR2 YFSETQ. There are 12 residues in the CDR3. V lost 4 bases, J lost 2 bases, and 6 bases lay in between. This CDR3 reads CASSLQQETQYF. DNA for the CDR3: TGCGCCAGCAGCCTGCAACAAGAGACCCAGTACTTC.

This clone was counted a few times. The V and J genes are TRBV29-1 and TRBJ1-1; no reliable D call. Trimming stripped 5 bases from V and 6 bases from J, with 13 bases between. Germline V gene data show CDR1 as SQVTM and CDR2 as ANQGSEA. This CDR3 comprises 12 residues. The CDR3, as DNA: TGCAGCGTTTCCAGCGTTCACGCTGAAGCTTTCTTT. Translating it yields CSVSSVHAEAFF.

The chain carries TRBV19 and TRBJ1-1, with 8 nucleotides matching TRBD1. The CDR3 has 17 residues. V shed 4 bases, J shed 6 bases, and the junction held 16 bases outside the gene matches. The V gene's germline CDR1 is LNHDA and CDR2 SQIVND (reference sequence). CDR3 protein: CASSRRGKTGVGAEAFF. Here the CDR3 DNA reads TGTGCCAGTAGTAGGAGGGGGAAGACAGGGGTTGGGGCTGAAGCTTTCTTT.

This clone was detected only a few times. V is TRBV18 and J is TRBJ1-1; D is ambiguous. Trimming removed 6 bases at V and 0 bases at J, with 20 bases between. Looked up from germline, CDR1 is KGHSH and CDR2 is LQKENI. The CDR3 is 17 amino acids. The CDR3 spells CASSPFQLGPMNTEAFF. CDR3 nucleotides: TGTGCCAGCTCCCCTTTTCAGCTTGGACCCATGAACACTGAAGCTTTCTTT.

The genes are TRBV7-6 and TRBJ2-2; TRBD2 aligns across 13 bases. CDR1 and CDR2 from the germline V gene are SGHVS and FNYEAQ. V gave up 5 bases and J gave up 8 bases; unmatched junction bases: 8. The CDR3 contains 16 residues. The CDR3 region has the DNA TGTGCCAGCAGCCCCGGACTAGCGGGGGCCCAAGGGGAGCTGTTTTTT. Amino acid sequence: CASSPGLAGAQGELFF.

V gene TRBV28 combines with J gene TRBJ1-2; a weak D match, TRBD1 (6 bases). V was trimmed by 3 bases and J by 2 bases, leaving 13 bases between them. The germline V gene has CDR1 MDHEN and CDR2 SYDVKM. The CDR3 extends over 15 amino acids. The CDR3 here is CASSLGGGANYGYTF. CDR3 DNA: TGTGCCAGCAGTTTGGGTGGGGGCGCCAACTATGGCTACACCTTC.

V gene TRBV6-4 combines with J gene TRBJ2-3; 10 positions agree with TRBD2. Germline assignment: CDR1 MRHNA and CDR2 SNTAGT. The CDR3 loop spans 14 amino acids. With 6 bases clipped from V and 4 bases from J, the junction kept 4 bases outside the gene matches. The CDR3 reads CASRVAGGSDTQYF. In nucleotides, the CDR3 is TGTGCCAGCAGAGTAGCGGGGGGCTCAGATACGCAGTATTTT.

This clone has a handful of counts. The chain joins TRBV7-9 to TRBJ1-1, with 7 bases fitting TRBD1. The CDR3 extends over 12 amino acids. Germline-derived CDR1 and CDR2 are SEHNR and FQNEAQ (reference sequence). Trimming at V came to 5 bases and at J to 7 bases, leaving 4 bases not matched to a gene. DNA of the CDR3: TGTGCCAGCAGCCGGAGGACAGGTGAAGCTTTCTTT. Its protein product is CASSRRTGEAFF.

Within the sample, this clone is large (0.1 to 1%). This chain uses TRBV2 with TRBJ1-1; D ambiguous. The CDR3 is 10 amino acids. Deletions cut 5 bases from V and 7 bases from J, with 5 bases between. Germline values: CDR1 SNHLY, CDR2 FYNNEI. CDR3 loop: CASSLGEAFF. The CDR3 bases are TGTGCCAGCAGTTTAGGTGAAGCTTTCTTT.

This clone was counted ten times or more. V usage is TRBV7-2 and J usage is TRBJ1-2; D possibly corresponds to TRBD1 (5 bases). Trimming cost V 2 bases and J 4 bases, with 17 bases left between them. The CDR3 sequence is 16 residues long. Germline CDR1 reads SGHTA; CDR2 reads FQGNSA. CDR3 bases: TGTGCCAGCAGCTTAAGTGTTCAGGGAATCGGCTATGGCTACACCTTC. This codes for CASSLSVQGIGYGYTF.

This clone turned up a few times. The CDR3 nucleotides are TGTGCCACCCGAAACAGGGAAAACACTGAAGCTTTCTTT. Translating it yields CATRNRENTEAFF. The rearrangement joins TRBV19 to TRBJ1-1; possible D gene TRBD1, 6 bases. Trimming left V 10 bases short and J 2 bases short, with 14 bases between. Germline CDR1 reads LNHDA; CDR2 reads SQIVND (reference sequence). CDR3 length equals 13 residues.

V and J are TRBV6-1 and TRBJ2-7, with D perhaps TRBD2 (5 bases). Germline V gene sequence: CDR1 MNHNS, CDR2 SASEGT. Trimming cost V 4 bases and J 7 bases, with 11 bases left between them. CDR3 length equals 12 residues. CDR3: CASSARGWEQYF. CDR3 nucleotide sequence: TGTGCCAGCAGTGCCAGAGGGTGGGAGCAGTACTTC.

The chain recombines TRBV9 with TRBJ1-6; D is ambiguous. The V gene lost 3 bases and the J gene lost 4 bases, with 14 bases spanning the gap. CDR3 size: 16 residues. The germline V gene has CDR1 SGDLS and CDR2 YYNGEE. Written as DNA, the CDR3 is TGTGCCAGCAGCGCTTCCTCCCCCGGGTATAATTCACCCCTCCACTTT. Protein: CASSASSPGYNSPLHF.

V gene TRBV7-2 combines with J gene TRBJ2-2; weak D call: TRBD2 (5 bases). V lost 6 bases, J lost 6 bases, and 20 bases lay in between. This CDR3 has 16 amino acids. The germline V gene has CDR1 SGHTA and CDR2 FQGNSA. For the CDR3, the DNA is TGTGCCAGCAGTTTCCGGGATTTTGGTAATCCCGGGGAGCTGTTTTTT. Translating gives CASSFRDFGNPGELFF.

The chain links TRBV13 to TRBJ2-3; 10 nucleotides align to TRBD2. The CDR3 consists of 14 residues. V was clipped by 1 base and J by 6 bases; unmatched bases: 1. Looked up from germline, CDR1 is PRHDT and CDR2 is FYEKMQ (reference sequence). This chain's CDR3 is CASSLVSGGDTQYF. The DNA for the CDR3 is TGTGCCAGCAGCTTAGTTAGCGGGGGGGATACGCAGTATTTT.

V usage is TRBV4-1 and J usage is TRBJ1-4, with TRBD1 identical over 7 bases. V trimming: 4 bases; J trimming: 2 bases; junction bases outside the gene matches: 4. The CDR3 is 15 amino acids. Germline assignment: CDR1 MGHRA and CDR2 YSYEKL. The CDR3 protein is CASSLPGQTNEKLFF. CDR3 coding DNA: TGCGCCAGCAGCCTTCCGGGACAGACTAATGAAAAACTGTTTTTT.

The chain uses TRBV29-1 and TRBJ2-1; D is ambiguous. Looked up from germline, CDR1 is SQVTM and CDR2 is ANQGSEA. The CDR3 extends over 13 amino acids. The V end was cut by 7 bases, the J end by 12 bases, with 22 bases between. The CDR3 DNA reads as TGCAGCGCCACCGTCTCAGGTGGGGTATCGCAGTTCTTC. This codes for CSATVSGGVSQFF.

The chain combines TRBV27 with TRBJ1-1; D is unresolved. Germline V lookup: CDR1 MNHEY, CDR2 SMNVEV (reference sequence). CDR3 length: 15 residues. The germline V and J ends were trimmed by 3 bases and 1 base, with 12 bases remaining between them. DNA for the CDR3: TGTGCCAGCAGTTTTCGGGCATGGGAGAACACTGAAGCTTTCTTT. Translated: CASSFRAWENTEAFF.

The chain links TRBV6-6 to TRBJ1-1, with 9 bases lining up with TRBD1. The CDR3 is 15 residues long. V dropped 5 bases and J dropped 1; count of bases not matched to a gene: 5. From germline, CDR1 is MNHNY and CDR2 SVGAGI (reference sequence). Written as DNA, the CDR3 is TGTGCCAGCAGTCGCCCGACAGGGGGGAACACTGAAGCTTTCTTT. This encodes CASSRPTGGNTEAFF.